This TCR beta chain came from a study of blood T cell repertoires in COVID-19. Germline CDR1 is DFQATT and CDR2 is SNEGSKA (reference sequence). CDR3 length: 9 amino acids. Between the trimmed V and J ends, which lost 5 bases and 8 bases, there was a span of 6 bases. The assay was immunoSEQ multiplex PCR, and TCRdb's table has in-frame clones only and misses some. The sample contains some 200,000 clones, around four fifths of which appear only once. The receptor comes from a human donor with acute or convalescent COVID-19. The donor label of this sample is uncertain. The chain recombines TRBV20-1 with TRBJ1-2; D ambiguous. The sample consisted of peripheral blood. The DNA of the CDR3 is TGCAGTGCTGCGGGAGGCTACACCTTC. Translated: CSAAGGYTF.